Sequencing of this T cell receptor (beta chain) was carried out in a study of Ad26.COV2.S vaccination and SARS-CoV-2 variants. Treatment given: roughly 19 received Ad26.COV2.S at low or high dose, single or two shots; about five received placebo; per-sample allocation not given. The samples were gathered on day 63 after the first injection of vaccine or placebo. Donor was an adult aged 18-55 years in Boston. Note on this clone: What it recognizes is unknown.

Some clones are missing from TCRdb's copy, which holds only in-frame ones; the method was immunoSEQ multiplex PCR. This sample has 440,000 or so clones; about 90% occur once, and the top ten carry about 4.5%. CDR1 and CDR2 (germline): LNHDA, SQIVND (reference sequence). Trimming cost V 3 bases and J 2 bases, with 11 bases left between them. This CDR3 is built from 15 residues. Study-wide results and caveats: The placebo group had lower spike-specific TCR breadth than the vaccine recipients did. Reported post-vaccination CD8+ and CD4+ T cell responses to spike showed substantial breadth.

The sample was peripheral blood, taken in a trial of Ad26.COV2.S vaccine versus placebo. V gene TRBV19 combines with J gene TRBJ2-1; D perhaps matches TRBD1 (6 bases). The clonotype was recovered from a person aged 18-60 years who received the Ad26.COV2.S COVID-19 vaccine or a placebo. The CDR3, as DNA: TGTGCCAGTAGTATTGGGCAGGGGACCTACAATGAGCAGTTCTTC. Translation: CASSIGQGTYNEQFF.